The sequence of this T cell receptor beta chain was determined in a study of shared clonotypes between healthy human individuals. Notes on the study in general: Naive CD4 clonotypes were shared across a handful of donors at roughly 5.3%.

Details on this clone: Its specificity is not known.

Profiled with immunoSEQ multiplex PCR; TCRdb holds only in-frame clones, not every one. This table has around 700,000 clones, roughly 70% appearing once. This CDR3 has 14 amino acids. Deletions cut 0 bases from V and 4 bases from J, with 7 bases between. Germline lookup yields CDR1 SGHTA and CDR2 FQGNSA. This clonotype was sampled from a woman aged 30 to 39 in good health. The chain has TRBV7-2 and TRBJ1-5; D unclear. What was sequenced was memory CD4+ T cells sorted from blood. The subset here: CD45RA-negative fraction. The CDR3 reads CASSLAGLNQPQHF. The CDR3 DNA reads TGTGCCAGCAGCTTAGCCGGGCTAAATCAGCCCCAGCATTTT. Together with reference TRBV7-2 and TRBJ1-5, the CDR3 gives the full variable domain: GAGVSQSPSNKVTEKGKDVELRCDPISGHTALYWYRQSLGQGLEFLIYFQGNSAPDKSGLPSDRFSAERTGGSVSTLTIQRTQQEDSAVYLCASSLAGLNQPQHFGDGTRLSIL.